A single sample gave rise to the 27 T cell receptor beta chains below, sequenced in a study of Ad26.COV2.S vaccination and SARS-CoV-2 variants. Described treatment: about 20 received Ad26.COV2.S at low or high dose, single or two shots; roughly five received placebo; per-sample allocation not given. Day 63 following the first vaccine or placebo injection was when the samples were taken. Here immunoSEQ multiplex PCR was the method, and the copy in TCRdb shows in-frame clones only, minus some. The top ten clones hold about 7.4% of a sample with over 300,000 clones, around four fifths of them seen once. This sample comprised peripheral blood, obtained in a trial of Ad26.COV2.S vaccine versus placebo. Receptor source: a person between 18 and 65 years old who received the Ad26.COV2.S COVID-19 vaccine or a placebo.

The V gene is TRBV9, the J gene TRBJ1-1; D may be TRBD1 (6 bases). Germline V gene data show CDR1 as SGDLS and CDR2 as YYNGEE. This CDR3 has 16 amino acids. With 0 bases removed from V and 1 base from J, the gap between germline ends came to 13 bases. CDR3 DNA: TGTGCCAGCAGCGTAGGGGGGGCGCGTCGGAACACTGAAGCTTTCTTT. Translation: CASSVGGARRNTEAFF.

The table lists this clone with a count of one. V gene TRBV10-1 combines with J gene TRBJ1-1, with unresolved D. The CDR3 consists of 14 residues. V was shortened by 6 bases and J by 1 base, with 12 bases between the two germline ends. Germline CDR1 and CDR2: WNHNN and SYGVQD (reference sequence). The CDR3 is CASSPRRTNTEAFF. CDR3 sequence (DNA): TGCGCCAGCAGCCCGAGACGGACGAACACTGAAGCTTTCTTT.

This clone came up a few times. The chain carries TRBV10-3 and TRBJ2-1; weak D call: TRBD1 (5 bases). This CDR3 comprises 14 residues. CDR1 and CDR2 (germline): ENHRY, SYGVKD. The V end lost 6 bases, the J end lost 5 bases, and 14 bases lay between the germline ends. Here the CDR3 reads CAISYGQLHNEQFF. The CDR3 DNA reads as TGTGCCATCAGCTACGGACAACTGCACAATGAGCAGTTCTTC.

V usage is TRBV5-6 and J usage is TRBJ2-5; a possible D gene is TRBD2 (6 bases). The CDR3 has 13 residues. In germline, CDR1 is SGHDT, CDR2 YYEEEE. The V gene lost 4 bases and the J gene lost 5 bases, with 12 bases spanning the gap. CDR3 nucleotide sequence: TGTGCCAGCAGCCCTCGACGGGGGGAGACCCAGTACTTC. This encodes CASSPRRGETQYF.

V usage is TRBV6-1 and J usage is TRBJ1-1, with 9 bases identical to TRBD1. This CDR3 contains 14 residues. In germline, CDR1 is MNHNS, CDR2 SASEGT. With V trimmed by 2 bases and J by 6 bases, 4 bases remained unmatched. The CDR3 DNA is TGTGCCAGCAGTGAATGGACAGGGGAGTCTGAAGCTTTCTTT. It translates to CASSEWTGESEAFF.

The genes are TRBV5-5 and TRBJ2-7; TRBD2 aligns across 7 bases. CDR1 and CDR2 (germline): SGHKS, YYEKEE (reference sequence). J was trimmed by 1 base and V by 0 bases; bases with no gene match: 13. This CDR3 contains 18 residues. The CDR3 protein is CASSLGLASGKFSYEQYF. The CDR3 DNA is TGTGCCAGCAGCTTGGGCTTGGCTAGCGGTAAATTTTCCTACGAGCAGTACTTC.

About this clone: The sample holds other DNA sequences that translate to the same CDR3. The gene calls are TRBV6-1 and TRBJ2-7; D may be TRBD1 or TRBD2 (5 bases each). The V gene's germline CDR1 is MNHNS and CDR2 SASEGT. Trimming removed 1 base from V and 3 bases from J, with 10 bases in between. The CDR3 consists of 14 residues. In nucleotides, the CDR3 is TGTGCCAGCAGTGAAGTGGGGACGGTCTACGAGCAGTACTTC. This sequence encodes CASSEVGTVYEQYF.

This clone has only one observation. This chain uses TRBV6-2 or TRBV6-3 with TRBJ1-2, with D tentatively TRBD1 (6 bases). V lost 5 bases, J lost 4 bases, and 17 bases lay in between. This CDR3 region has 15 residues. The germline V gene encodes CDR1 MNHEY and CDR2 SVGEGT. The CDR3 protein is CASSPSTGPTYGYTF. CDR3 in DNA: TGTGCCAGCAGTCCCTCGACAGGTCCCACCTATGGCTACACCTTC.

This clone was recorded once. The gene calls are TRBV10-3 and TRBJ2-1, with 7 bases identical to TRBD2. The germline CDR1 and CDR2 sequences are ENHRY and SYGVKD. The CDR3 sequence is 16 residues long. J was trimmed by 5 bases and V by 4 bases; bases with no gene match: 11. This chain's CDR3 is CAISASSLRGDNEQFF. In DNA form, the CDR3 reads TGTGCCATCAGTGCGAGTAGCCTTCGGGGGGACAATGAGCAGTTCTTC.

V gene TRBV9 combines with J gene TRBJ1-3; no firm D call. V gave up 0 bases and J gave up 0 bases, with 13 bases separating them. The CDR3 sequence is 17 residues long. Germline V gives CDR1 SGDLS, CDR2 YYNGEE. The CDR3 DNA reads TGTGCCAGCAGCGTAGGGGGTACGGTGGGCTCTGGAAACACCATATATTTT. Protein sequence: CASSVGGTVGSGNTIYF.

V and J are TRBV5-5 and TRBJ1-3; D is unclear. Trimming stripped 1 base from V and 6 bases from J, with 11 bases between. Germline V gene sequence: CDR1 SGHKS, CDR2 YYEKEE (reference sequence). The CDR3 is made up of 14 amino acids. The CDR3, as DNA: TGTGCCAGCAGCTTGAATGCCGACCCAAACACCATATATTTT. Encoded protein: CASSLNADPNTIYF.

The rearrangement links TRBV4-2 to TRBJ1-3, with D unclear. The V gene lost 0 bases and the J gene lost 11 bases, with 8 bases spanning the gap. The germline V gene has CDR1 LGHNA and CDR2 YNFKEQ. The CDR3 contains 12 residues. The CDR3 is CASSQEGYSIYF. In nucleotides, the CDR3 is TGTGCCAGCAGCCAAGAAGGGTACTCCATATATTTT.

The chain links TRBV10-3 to TRBJ2-3; 7 bases agree with TRBD2. Germline V gene lookup returns CDR1 ENHRY and CDR2 SYGVKD. The CDR3 is 13 amino acids. Germline trimming cut 8 bases from V and 0 bases from J; bases unmatched to any gene: 2. The CDR3 sequence is CAIGLESTDTQYF. The DNA for the CDR3 is TGTGCCATCGGACTAGAGAGCACAGATACGCAGTATTTT.

The CDR3 region is CASSLEQGGTEAFF. For the CDR3, the DNA is TGTGCCAGCAGCCTAGAGCAGGGGGGCACTGAAGCTTTCTTT. The chain combines TRBV6-5 with TRBJ1-1, with 7 positions matching TRBD1. The V and J ends lost 6 bases and 4 bases, in that order; junction bases with no gene match: 8. Germline-derived CDR1 and CDR2 are MNHEY and SVGAGI. The CDR3 is 14 amino acids.

This rearrangement joins TRBV18 to TRBJ2-5; the D gene is possibly TRBD2 (5 bases). V was trimmed by 0 bases and J by 9 bases, leaving 8 bases between them. CDR3 size: 12 residues. The germline gives CDR1 KGHSH, CDR2 LQKENI. This chain's CDR3 is CASSPPSGSQYF. As DNA, the CDR3 is TGTGCCAGCTCACCACCGTCGGGGTCCCAGTACTTC.

This clone was detected only once. The chain is built from TRBV27 and TRBJ1-2; no reliable D call. Germline CDR1 is MNHEY and CDR2 is SMNVEV (reference sequence). V was trimmed by 1 base and J by 0 bases, leaving 9 bases between them. The length of the CDR3 is 15 residues. The CDR3 DNA sequence: TGTGCCAGCAGTTTATGGGCAGACTCTAACTATGGCTACACCTTC. It translates to CASSLWADSNYGYTF.

This clone was seen only once. The CDR3, as DNA: TGTGCCAGCAGCTACGGAGGCGGGGGGGCGCGTGAGCAGTACTTC. Translating gives CASSYGGGGAREQYF. The V call is TRBV6-5, the J call TRBJ2-7, with 9 bases lining up with TRBD2. V gave up 6 bases and J gave up 7 bases; unmatched junction bases: 13. Germline CDR1 reads MNHEY; CDR2 reads SVGAGI. The CDR3 extends over 15 amino acids.

This clone has a single count. V is TRBV5-6 and J is TRBJ2-7, with TRBD1 matching over 8 bases. CDR1 and CDR2 (germline): SGHDT, YYEEEE. CDR3 length: 13 residues. V lost 4 bases to trimming and J lost 2 bases; unmatched junction nucleotides: 2. In DNA, the CDR3 is TGTGCCAGCAGCCCGACAGGGGCCTACGAGCAGTACTTC. This gives the protein CASSPTGAYEQYF.

This clone came up a few times. This chain joins TRBV7-9 and TRBJ2-7, with D unclear. V shed 0 bases and J shed 5 bases, with 14 bases lying between them. CDR1 and CDR2 (germline): SEHNR, FQNEAQ (reference sequence). The CDR3 has 15 residues. CDR3 amino acids: CASSLANLFGHEQYF. CDR3 coding DNA: TGTGCCAGCAGCTTAGCGAACCTGTTTGGCCACGAGCAGTACTTC. Variable domain in full (rest from reference TRBV7-9 and TRBJ2-7): DTGVSQNPRHKITKRGQNVTFRCDPISEHNRLYWYRQTLGQGPEFLTYFQNEAQLEKSRLLSDRFSAERPKGSFSTLEIQRTEQGDSAMYLCASSLANLFGHEQYFGPGTRLTVT.

This clone was found a few times. This chain joins TRBV18 and TRBJ2-5; D is possibly TRBD1 (6 bases). Between the trimmed V and J ends, which lost 2 bases and 4 bases, there was a span of 8 bases. CDR1 is KGHSH, CDR2 LQKENI, per germline. This CDR3 spans 13 amino acids. CDR3 loop: CASSPGQIETQYF. In nucleotides, the CDR3 is TGTGCCAGCTCACCAGGACAGATAGAGACCCAGTACTTC.

V and J are TRBV5-1 and TRBJ1-2; TRBD1 matches at 8 bases. Germline V lookup: CDR1 SGHRS, CDR2 YFSETQ. J gave up 6 bases and V 0 bases, and 10 bases lay outside the gene matches. The CDR3 is 16 amino acids. CDR3 protein: CASSLGLQGASHGYTF. CDR3 nucleotides: TGCGCCAGCAGCTTGGGACTCCAGGGGGCGAGCCATGGCTACACCTTC.

The V call is TRBV11-3, the J call TRBJ2-7; D ambiguous. V lost 6 bases and J 2 bases, leaving 17 bases between the germline ends. CDR3 length: 15 amino acids. Per germline, CDR1 SGHNT and CDR2 YENEEA. CDR3 protein: CASSLSSGPPYEQYF. The CDR3 DNA is TGTGCCAGCAGTTTGTCGTCCGGACCCCCCTACGAGCAGTACTTC.

This chain links TRBV3-1 (or the pseudogene TRBV3-2) with TRBJ2-1; D perhaps matches TRBD2 (5 bases). Germline V gene lookup returns CDR1 LGHDT and CDR2 YNNKEL (reference sequence). This CDR3 comprises 13 residues. Between the trimmed V and J ends, which lost 9 bases and 4 bases, there was a span of 13 bases. In nucleotides, the CDR3 is TGTGCCAGTCGACGGACTGGGTACAATGAGCAGTTCTTC. Its protein is CASRRTGYNEQFF.

V is TRBV7-2 and J is TRBJ2-5; D possibly corresponds to TRBD2 (6 bases). Trimming left V 0 bases short and J 2 bases short, with 13 bases between. The CDR3 covers 16 residues. The germline V gene encodes CDR1 SGHTA and CDR2 FQGNSA. The CDR3 spells CASSLAGRGPQETQYF. In DNA form, the CDR3 reads TGTGCCAGCAGCTTAGCGGGGCGGGGACCGCAAGAGACCCAGTACTTC. The full variable domain, its missing parts supplied by reference TRBV7-2 and TRBJ2-5, is GAGVSQSPSNKVTEKGKDVELRCDPISGHTALYWYRQSLGQGLEFLIYFQGNSAPDKSGLPSDRFSAERTGGSVSTLTIQRTQQEDSAVYLCASSLAGRGPQETQYFGPGTRLLVL.

Regarding this clone: This CDR3 is also generated by other DNA sequences in the sample. CDR3 bases: TGCGCCAGCAGCTCGGACGGGTCCTCTGGAAACACCATATATTTT. This translates into CASSSDGSSGNTIYF. The rearrangement joins TRBV5-1 to TRBJ1-3; the D is unclear. Germline V gives CDR1 SGHRS, CDR2 YFSETQ. CDR3 length: 15 amino acids. The germline V and J ends were trimmed by 3 bases and 0 bases, with 10 bases remaining between them.

CDR3 amino acids: CASSRRGQDSYEQYF. CDR3 DNA sequence: TGCGCCAGCAGCCGCCGAGGACAGGACTCCTACGAGCAGTACTTC. J is TRBJ2-7 and V is TRBV5-1, with 7 bases identical to TRBD1. Germline-derived CDR1 and CDR2 are SGHRS and YFSETQ. The CDR3 sequence is 15 residues long. Unmatched junction bases numbered 7, after V lost 4 bases and J lost 0 bases.

The chain uses TRBV5-4 and TRBJ2-3; D might be TRBD2 (5 bases). The V end was cut by 7 bases, the J end by 0 bases, with 9 bases between. This CDR3 spans 13 amino acids. Germline-derived CDR1 and CDR2 are SGHNT and YYREEE (reference sequence). The CDR3 sequence: CASGGGSTDTQYF. For the CDR3, the DNA is TGTGCCAGCGGCGGCGGGAGCACAGATACGCAGTATTTT. The whole variable domain, filled in from reference TRBV5-4 and TRBJ2-3, reads ETGVTQSPTHLIKTRGQQVTLRCSSQSGHNTVSWYQQALGQGPQFIFQYYREEENGRGNFPPRFSGLQFPNYSSELNVNALELDDSALYLCASGGGSTDTQYFGPGTRLTVL.